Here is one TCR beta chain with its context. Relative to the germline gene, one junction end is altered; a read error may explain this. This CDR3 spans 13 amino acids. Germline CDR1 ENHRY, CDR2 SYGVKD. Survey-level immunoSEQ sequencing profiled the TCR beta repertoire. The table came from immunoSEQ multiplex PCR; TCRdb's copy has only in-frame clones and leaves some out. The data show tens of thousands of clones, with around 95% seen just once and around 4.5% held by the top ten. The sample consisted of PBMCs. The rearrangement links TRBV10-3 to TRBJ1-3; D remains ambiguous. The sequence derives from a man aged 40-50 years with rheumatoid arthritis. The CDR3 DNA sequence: TGTGCCATCAGTGAGTCGTCTGAAAACACCATATATTTT. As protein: CAISESSENTIYF.